This entry lists 25 T cell receptor beta chains sequenced from one sample in a study of blood T cell repertoires in COVID-19. TCRdb's copy holds only in-frame clones and misses some; the assay was immunoSEQ multiplex PCR. Counted here are 490,000 or so clones, around 85% occurring once; the ten biggest clones make up roughly 8.5%. Sample: PBMCs or T cells enriched from blood (not recorded which). Every receptor here comes from a woman in her fifties or sixties who had recovered from COVID-19.

In nucleotides, the CDR3 is TGCAGCGTTACGGGACAGGGAAATTTTGCGTACACTGAAGCTTTCTTT. Amino acids: CSVTGQGNFAYTEAFF. V is TRBV29-1 and J is TRBJ1-1, with 9 bases matching TRBD1. Losses at the gene ends were 5 bases for V and 3 bases for J; bases not matched to a gene: 13. The CDR3 totals 16 residues. Germline V gives CDR1 SQVTM, CDR2 ANQGSEA.

The gene calls are TRBV7-8 and TRBJ1-6; D is undetermined. V was clipped by 2 bases and J by 7 bases, with 12 bases between them. CDR1 and CDR2 (germline): SGHVS, FQNEAQ. The CDR3 consists of 15 residues. The CDR3 sequence is CASSLRVSSNSPLHF. The CDR3 coding sequence is TGTGCCAGCAGCTTACGGGTATCTTCCAATTCACCCCTCCACTTT.

The gene calls are TRBV7-9 and TRBJ1-1, with a possible D match to TRBD1 (5 bases). The CDR3 is made up of 13 amino acids. The ends were cut back, 6 bases at V and 1 base at J, with 9 bases in the middle. Germline CDR1 SEHNR, CDR2 FQNEAQ (reference sequence). This CDR3 is CASSRQSNTEAFF. The CDR3 bases are TGTGCCAGCAGTAGACAGTCGAACACTGAAGCTTTCTTT.

This chain links TRBV7-9 with TRBJ2-7, with 10 bases aligning to TRBD2. V was pared by 11 bases and J by 5 bases, with 6 bases of the junction left unmatched. Germline CDR1 SEHNR, CDR2 FQNEAQ (reference sequence). The CDR3 extends over 12 amino acids. CDR3 bases: TGTGCCGTCACTAGCGGGGTAGACGAGCAGTACTTC. Encoded protein: CAVTSGVDEQYF.

In the case of this clone: The sample has other DNA sequences that encode this CDR3 too. This rearrangement joins TRBV5-1 to TRBJ1-1, with D unresolved. CDR1 and CDR2 (germline): SGHRS, YFSETQ. V dropped 0 bases and J dropped 2 bases, with 8 bases sitting between them. CDR3 length equals 14 residues. The CDR3 DNA is TGCGCCAGCAGCTTGGACAGCCTTAACACTGAAGCTTTCTTT. Its protein product is CASSLDSLNTEAFF.

The gene calls are TRBV4-2 and TRBJ1-2, with 7 bases aligning to TRBD1. CDR1 is LGHNA and CDR2 is YNFKEQ in the germline V gene. The length of the CDR3 is 16 residues. V trimming: 1 base; J trimming: 2 bases; junction bases outside the gene matches: 7. The CDR3 here is CASSQVPGGENYGYTF. For the CDR3, the DNA is TGTGCCAGCAGCCAAGTGCCAGGGGGTGAGAACTATGGCTACACCTTC.

This chain connects TRBV5-1 to TRBJ1-6; 7 nucleotides line up with TRBD1. V shed 4 bases, J shed 4 bases, and the junction held 8 bases outside the gene matches. Germline V gives CDR1 SGHRS, CDR2 YFSETQ. The CDR3 totals 16 residues. The CDR3 spells CASSPGGTVYNSPLHF. CDR3 sequence (DNA): TGCGCCAGCAGCCCGGGGGGGACAGTGTATAATTCACCCCTCCACTTT.

CDR3 amino acids: CASSLGTGAYEQYF. Here the CDR3 DNA reads TGTGCCAGCAGCTTGGGGACAGGGGCCTACGAGCAGTACTTC. V is TRBV5-4 and J is TRBJ2-7; 9 bases fit TRBD1. V was clipped by 0 bases and J by 2 bases; unmatched bases: 0. CDR3 length equals 14 residues. Germline V gives CDR1 SGHNT, CDR2 YYREEE (reference sequence). The whole variable domain, filled in from reference TRBV5-4 and TRBJ2-7, reads ETGVTQSPTHLIKTRGQQVTLRCSSQSGHNTVSWYQQALGQGPQFIFQYYREEENGRGNFPPRFSGLQFPNYSSELNVNALELDDSALYLCASSLGTGAYEQYFGPGTRLTVT.

This rearrangement joins TRBV6-5 to TRBJ2-1; 13 bases match TRBD2. The germline gives CDR1 MNHEY, CDR2 SVGAGI. J lost 7 bases, V lost 6 bases, and 3 bases had no gene match. The CDR3 runs to 14 residues. As DNA, the CDR3 is TGTGCCAGCAGCACACTAGCGGGGGGGAATGAGCAGTTCTTC. Translating it yields CASSTLAGGNEQFF.

The CDR3 is CASSRGGIPTGELFF. CDR3 DNA sequence: TGTGCCAGCAGCCGGGGGGGGATTCCGACCGGGGAGCTGTTTTTT. V and J are TRBV7-2 and TRBJ2-2, with 8 bases identical to TRBD2. Trimming cost V 5 bases and J 5 bases; bases outside gene matches: 7. Germline-derived CDR1 and CDR2 are SGHTA and FQGNSA. The CDR3 runs 15 residues. Full variable domain (missing parts from reference TRBV7-2 and TRBJ2-2): GAGVSQSPSNKVTEKGKDVELRCDPISGHTALYWYRQSLGQGLEFLIYFQGNSAPDKSGLPSDRFSAERTGGSVSTLTIQRTQQEDSAVYLCASSRGGIPTGELFFGEGSRLTVL.

The chain employs TRBV30 and TRBJ2-5; D is possibly TRBD2 (7 bases). CDR1 is GTSNPN, CDR2 SVGIG, per germline (reference sequence). Trimming cost V 0 bases and J 2 bases, with 13 bases left between them. This CDR3 has 15 residues. CDR3 protein: CAWSVGRGLQETQYF. DNA of the CDR3: TGTGCCTGGAGTGTTGGGCGGGGGCTACAAGAGACCCAGTACTTC. Combining the CDR3 with reference TRBV30 and TRBJ2-5 gives the whole variable domain SQTIHQWPATLVQPVGSPLSLECTVEGTSNPNLYWYRQAAGRGLQLLFYSVGIGQISSEVPQNLSASRPQDRQFILSSKKLLLSDSGFYLCAWSVGRGLQETQYFGPGTRLLVL.

This clone turned up a few times. This rearrangement joins TRBV3-1 (or the pseudogene TRBV3-2) to TRBJ2-3; 7 bases match TRBD1. CDR1 and CDR2 (germline): LGHDT, YNNKEL (reference sequence). J was trimmed by 0 bases and V by 4 bases; bases with no gene match: 4. The CDR3 runs to 15 residues. The CDR3 region has the DNA TGTGCCAGCAGCCGGAGGACAGGAAGCACAGATACGCAGTATTTT. This sequence encodes CASSRRTGSTDTQYF.

V and J are TRBV24-1 and TRBJ1-5; D perhaps matches TRBD1 (6 bases). V lost 5 bases and J lost 2, with 9 bases in between. In germline, CDR1 is KGHDR, CDR2 SFDVKD. The CDR3 totals 14 residues. The CDR3 loop is CATSAAGGNQPQHF. The CDR3 DNA reads as TGTGCCACCAGTGCGGCAGGGGGCAATCAGCCCCAGCATTTT.

V usage is TRBV13 and J usage is TRBJ2-3; 8 nucleotides match TRBD1. Germline loops: CDR1 PRHDT, CDR2 FYEKMQ (reference sequence). CDR3 length equals 17 residues. The V segment lost 3 bases and the J segment 3 bases; nucleotides outside the gene matches: 11. Here the CDR3 DNA reads TGTGCCAGCAGCTTCAGGGGGCCCATGACGGGGACAGATACGCAGTATTTT. Residues: CASSFRGPMTGTDTQYF.

The chain links TRBV24-1 to TRBJ2-2; 7 bases map to TRBD1. J was trimmed by 9 bases and V by 1 base; bases with no gene match: 7. This CDR3 region has 15 residues. In germline, CDR1 is KGHDR, CDR2 SFDVKD. The CDR3 DNA reads as TGTGCCACCAGTGATTTTAAGGGGGCGGCGAGGGAGCTGTTTTTT. This gives the protein CATSDFKGAARELFF.

A word on this clone: The sample carries other DNA sequences with the same CDR3. The V and J genes are TRBV9 and TRBJ2-3; 7 positions match TRBD2. Trimming at V came to 0 bases and at J to 4 bases, leaving 2 bases not matched to a gene. This CDR3 has 14 residues. Germline V lookup: CDR1 SGDLS, CDR2 YYNGEE. The CDR3 region is CASSVGLAADTQYF. The CDR3 nucleotides read TGTGCCAGCAGCGTAGGGCTAGCGGCAGATACGCAGTATTTT.

This clone was counted once. The chain recombines TRBV10-1 with TRBJ1-4, with a tentative D call TRBD1 (6 bases). CDR1 and CDR2 from the germline V gene are WNHNN and SYGVQD (reference sequence). The CDR3 is made up of 15 amino acids. V was pared by 0 bases and J by 5 bases, with 10 bases between. The CDR3 DNA is TGCGCCAGCAGTGAGTCGAGGGGGAACAATGAAAAACTGTTTTTT. Protein: CASSESRGNNEKLFF.

The rearrangement uses TRBV5-8 and TRBJ2-5; tentative D call: TRBD1 (6 bases). Germline V gene lookup returns CDR1 SGHTS and CDR2 YDEGEE. Trimming took off 0 bases at V and 5 bases at J, with 11 bases between the two ends. This CDR3 contains 14 residues. CDR3 sequence reads: CASSLGQGFETQYF. CDR3 DNA: TGTGCCAGCAGCTTGGGGCAGGGGTTTGAGACCCAGTACTTC.

Remarks on this clone: Different DNA sequences within this sample yield the same CDR3. This sequence joins TRBV7-9 and TRBJ2-7; the D is unclear. Germline CDR1 SEHNR, CDR2 FQNEAQ (reference sequence). Trimming took 5 bases from V and 3 from J, leaving 8 bases between them. CDR3 length equals 12 residues. The CDR3 reads CASSQFSYEQYF. Written as DNA, the CDR3 is TGTGCCAGCAGCCAATTCAGCTACGAGCAGTACTTC.

The chain links TRBV6-5 to TRBJ1-3, with a possible D match to TRBD1 (5 bases). CDR3 length equals 15 residues. With 0 bases removed from V and 9 bases from J, the gap between germline ends came to 15 bases. Germline V gives CDR1 MNHEY, CDR2 SVGAGI. The CDR3 sequence is CASSYSILGEGTIYF. CDR3 nucleotides: TGTGCCAGCAGTTACTCGATTTTGGGGGAGGGCACCATATATTTT.

The genes are TRBV24-1 and TRBJ1-6; D is uncertain. Per the germline V gene, CDR1 is KGHDR and CDR2 is SFDVKD. Trimming stripped 6 bases from V and 4 bases from J, with 6 bases between. The CDR3 sequence is 13 residues long. CDR3 sequence reads: CATSHSYNSPLHF. Written as DNA, the CDR3 is TGTGCCACCAGTCACTCATATAATTCACCCCTCCACTTT.

The rearrangement links TRBV5-1 to TRBJ2-5, with TRBD2 matching over 10 bases. V lost 5 bases and J lost 5; bases outside the gene matches: 9. The CDR3 has 15 amino acids. Per germline, CDR1 SGHRS and CDR2 YFSETQ. The CDR3 DNA reads TGCGCCAGCAGGGCACTAGCGGGGACGGGCGAGACCCAGTACTTC. It yields the protein CASRALAGTGETQYF.

The chain links TRBV28 to TRBJ2-5; possibly TRBD1 for D (5 bases). The CDR3 runs to 14 residues. Germline CDR1 MDHEN, CDR2 SYDVKM. With 2 bases removed from V and 7 bases from J, the gap between germline ends came to 14 bases. CDR3 nucleotide sequence: TGTGCCAGCAGTTTAGTACAGGAGTTTGGGACCCAGTACTTC. Translating gives CASSLVQEFGTQYF.

The chain is built from TRBV30 and TRBJ1-2; tentative D call: TRBD1 (6 bases). Between the trimmed V and J ends, which lost 3 bases and 0 bases, there was a span of 17 bases. The CDR3 length is 16 residues. The V gene's germline CDR1 is GTSNPN and CDR2 SVGIG (reference sequence). The chain's CDR3 is CAWSPIWTETNYGYTF. The CDR3 DNA reads TGTGCCTGGAGCCCTATCTGGACAGAAACTAACTATGGCTACACCTTC.

The chain carries TRBV28 and TRBJ2-3, with 10 nucleotides matching TRBD1. With V trimmed by 1 base and J by 3 bases, 4 bases remained unmatched. Per germline, CDR1 MDHEN and CDR2 SYDVKM. CDR3 length equals 16 residues. CDR3 in DNA: TGTGCCAGCAGTTTATACCGGGACAGGGGAACAGATACGCAGTATTTT. It yields the protein CASSLYRDRGTDTQYF.